This T cell receptor (beta chain) was recovered during a study of T cell responses to AZD1222 COVID-19 vaccine. Germline CDR1 and CDR2: GTSNPN and SVGIG (reference sequence). This CDR3 has 16 residues. The V end lost 2 bases, the J end lost 1 base, and 15 bases lay between the germline ends. Profiled with immunoSEQ multiplex PCR; TCRdb holds only in-frame clones, not every one. The sample contains fewer than 55,000 clones, 83% of which appear only once. The starting material was peripheral blood, obtained on day 0 of AZD1222 vaccination. The clonotype comes from an adult in good health. The chain has TRBV30 and TRBJ1-3; tentatively, D is TRBD1 (5 bases). The CDR3 DNA reads as TGTGCCTGGAGTTCTCCGACAGCCAGATCTGGAAACACCATATATTTT. Its translation: CAWSSPTARSGNTIYF.